This T cell receptor (beta chain) is from a study of T cell responses to AZD1222 COVID-19 vaccine. Study-wide findings and caveats: Two AZD1222 administrations were followed by greater Spike-specific TCR breadth and depth.

This clone appeared once. The antigen is not known. From germline, CDR1 is MGHRA and CDR2 YSYEKL. Trimming took 3 bases from V and 11 from J, leaving 14 bases between them. The CDR3 is made up of 13 amino acids. This table comes from immunoSEQ multiplex PCR, and its TCRdb copy is limited to in-frame clones, with some not included. The table lists some 110,000 clones, roughly 82% of them singletons, with 4.5% to 6% in the top ten. The rearrangement uses TRBV4-1 and TRBJ1-5; D gene uncertain. The material was peripheral blood, obtained on day 0 of AZD1222 vaccination. The origin of this receptor is an adult in good health. The DNA for the CDR3 is TGCGCCAGCAGCCAGGACGGAGGCGGGACCCAGCATTTT. Translation gives CASSQDGGGTQHF.